Described below is a single T cell receptor beta chain sequence and its context. Its antigen remains unidentified. TCRdb passed the 5' RACE reads through MiXCR, listing each CDR3 protein once. The table records 350,000 to 450,000 distinct CDR3 sequences, about 17% of them present only once. This entry comes from a study of T cells after yellow fever vaccination. Regarding the study as a whole: It was a small share of clonotypes that appeared in both CD4 and CD8 compartments. Primary-vaccination clones mostly resurfaced post-booster (just under 98% CD4, under 90% CD8).

In germline, CDR1 is MRHNA, CDR2 SNTAGT. The CDR3 consists of 17 residues. Trimming pared 0 bases from V and 0 bases from J, leaving 12 bases between. Sample: PBMCs, taken before the yellow fever booster vaccination. This clonotype was obtained from a man aged 18-30 years who received the YFV17D yellow fever vaccine. The rearrangement links TRBV6-4 to TRBJ1-5, with D unresolved. The CDR3 is CASSDSIYVYSNQPQHF. The CDR3 DNA sequence: TGTGCCAGCAGTGACTCGATTTACGTCTATAGCAATCAGCCCCAGCATTTT.